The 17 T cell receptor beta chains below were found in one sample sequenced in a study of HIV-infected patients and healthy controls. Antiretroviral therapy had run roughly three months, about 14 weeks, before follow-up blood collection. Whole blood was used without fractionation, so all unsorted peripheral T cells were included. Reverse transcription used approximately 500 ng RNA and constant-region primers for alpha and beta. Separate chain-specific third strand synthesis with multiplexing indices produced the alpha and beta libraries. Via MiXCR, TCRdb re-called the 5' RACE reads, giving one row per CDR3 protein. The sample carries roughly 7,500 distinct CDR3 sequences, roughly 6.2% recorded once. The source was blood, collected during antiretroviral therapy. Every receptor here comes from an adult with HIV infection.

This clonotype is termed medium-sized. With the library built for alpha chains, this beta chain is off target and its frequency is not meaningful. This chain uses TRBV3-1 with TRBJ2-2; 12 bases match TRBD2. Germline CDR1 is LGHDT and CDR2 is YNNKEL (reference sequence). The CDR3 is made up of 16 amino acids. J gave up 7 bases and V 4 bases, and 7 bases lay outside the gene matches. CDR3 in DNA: TGTGCCAGCAGCCCGCTAGCGGGGGGGCCGGTCGGGGAGCTGTTTTTT. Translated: CASSPLAGGPVGELFF.

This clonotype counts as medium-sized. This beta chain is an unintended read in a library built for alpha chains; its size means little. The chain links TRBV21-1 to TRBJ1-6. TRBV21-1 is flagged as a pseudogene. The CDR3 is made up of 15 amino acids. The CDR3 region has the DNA TGTGCCAGCAGCAAGAAGGGTGACTATAATTCACCCCTCCACTTT. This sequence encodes CASSKKGDYNSPLHF.

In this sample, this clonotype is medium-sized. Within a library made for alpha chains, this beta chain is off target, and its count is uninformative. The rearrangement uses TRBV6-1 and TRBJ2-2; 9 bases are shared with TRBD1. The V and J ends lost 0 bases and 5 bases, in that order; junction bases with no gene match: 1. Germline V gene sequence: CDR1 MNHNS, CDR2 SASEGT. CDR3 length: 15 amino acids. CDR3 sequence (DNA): TGTGCCAGCAGTGAAGCCGGGACAGGGACCGGGGAGCTGTTTTTT. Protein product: CASSEAGTGTGELFF.

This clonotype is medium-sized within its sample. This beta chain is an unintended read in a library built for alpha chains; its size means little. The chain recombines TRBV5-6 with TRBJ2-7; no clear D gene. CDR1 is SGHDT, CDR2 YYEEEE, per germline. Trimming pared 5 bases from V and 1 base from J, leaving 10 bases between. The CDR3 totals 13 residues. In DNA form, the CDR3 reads TGTGCCAGCAGTCCAGTAGGTTCCTACGAGCAGTACTTC. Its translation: CASSPVGSYEQYF. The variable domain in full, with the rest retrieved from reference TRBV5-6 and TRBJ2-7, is DAGVTQSPTHLIKTRGQQVTLRCSPKSGHDTVSWYQQALGQGPQFIFQYYEEEERQRGNFPDRFSGHQFPNYSSELNVNALLLGDSALYLCASSPVGSYEQYFGPGTRLTVT.

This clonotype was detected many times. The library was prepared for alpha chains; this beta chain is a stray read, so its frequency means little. The CDR3 spells CASSQPGGPSTDTQYF. The CDR3 region has the DNA TGTGCCAGCAGTCAACCCGGGGGGCCCTCCACAGATACGCAGTATTTT. The chain links TRBV27 to TRBJ2-3; tentatively, D is TRBD2 (7 bases). CDR1 is MNHEY, CDR2 SMNVEV, per germline (reference sequence). CDR3 length: 16 amino acids. V shed 5 bases and J shed 2 bases, with 17 bases lying between them.

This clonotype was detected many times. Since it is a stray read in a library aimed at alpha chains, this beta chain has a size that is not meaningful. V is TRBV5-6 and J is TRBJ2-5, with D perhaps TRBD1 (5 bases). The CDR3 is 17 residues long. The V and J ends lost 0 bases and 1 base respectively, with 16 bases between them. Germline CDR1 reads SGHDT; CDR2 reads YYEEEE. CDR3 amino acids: CASSLVSGSPFQETQYF. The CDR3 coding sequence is TGTGCCAGCAGCTTGGTGTCAGGGTCCCCTTTCCAAGAGACCCAGTACTTC.

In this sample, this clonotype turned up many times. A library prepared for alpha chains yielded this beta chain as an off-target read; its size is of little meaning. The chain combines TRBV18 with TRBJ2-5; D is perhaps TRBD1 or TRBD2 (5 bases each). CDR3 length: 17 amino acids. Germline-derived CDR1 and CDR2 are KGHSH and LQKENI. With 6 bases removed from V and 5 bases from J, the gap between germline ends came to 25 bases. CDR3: CASSALTRETSWETQYF. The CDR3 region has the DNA TGTGCCAGCTCGGCCCTTACCAGGGAGACATCGTGGGAGACCCAGTACTTC.

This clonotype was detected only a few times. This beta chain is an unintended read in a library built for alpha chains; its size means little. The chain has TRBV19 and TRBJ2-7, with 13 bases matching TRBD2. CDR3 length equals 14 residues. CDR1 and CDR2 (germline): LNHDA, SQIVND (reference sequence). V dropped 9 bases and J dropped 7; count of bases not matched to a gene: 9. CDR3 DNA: TGTGCCAGCCGGACTAGCGGGAGTCTTGGAGAGCAGTACTTC. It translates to CASRTSGSLGEQYF.

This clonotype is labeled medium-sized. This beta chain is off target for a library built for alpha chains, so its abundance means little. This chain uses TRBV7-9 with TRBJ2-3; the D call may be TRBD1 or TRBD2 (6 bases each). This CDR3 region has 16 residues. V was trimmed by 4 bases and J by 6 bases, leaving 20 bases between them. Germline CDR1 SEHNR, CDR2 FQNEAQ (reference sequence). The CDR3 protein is CASSSRDTGSRDTQYF. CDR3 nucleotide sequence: TGTGCCAGCAGCTCGCGGGACACAGGCTCCCGGGATACGCAGTATTTT.

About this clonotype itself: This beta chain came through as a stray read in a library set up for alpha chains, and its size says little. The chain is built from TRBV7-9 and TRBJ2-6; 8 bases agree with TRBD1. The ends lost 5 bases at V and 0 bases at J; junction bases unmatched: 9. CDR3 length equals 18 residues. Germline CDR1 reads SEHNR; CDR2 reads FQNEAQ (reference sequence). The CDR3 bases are TGTGCCAGCAGCCCAGGACAGGGTCCCCTCTCTGGGGCCAACGTCCTGACTTTC. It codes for CASSPGQGPLSGANVLTF.

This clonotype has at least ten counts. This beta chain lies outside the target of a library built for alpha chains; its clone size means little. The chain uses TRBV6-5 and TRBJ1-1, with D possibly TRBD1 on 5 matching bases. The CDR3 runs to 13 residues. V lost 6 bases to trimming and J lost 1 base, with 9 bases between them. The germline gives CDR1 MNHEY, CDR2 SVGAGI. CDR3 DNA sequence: TGTGCCAGCAGGGACAATTCGAACACTGAAGCTTTCTTT. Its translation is CASRDNSNTEAFF.

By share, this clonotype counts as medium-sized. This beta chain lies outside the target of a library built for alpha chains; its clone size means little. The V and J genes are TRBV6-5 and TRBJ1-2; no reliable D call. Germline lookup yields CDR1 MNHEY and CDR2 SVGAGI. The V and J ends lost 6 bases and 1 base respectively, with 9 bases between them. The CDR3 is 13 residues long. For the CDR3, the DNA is TGTGCCAGCAGGGCCACCCTTAACTATGGCTACACCTTC. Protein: CASRATLNYGYTF.

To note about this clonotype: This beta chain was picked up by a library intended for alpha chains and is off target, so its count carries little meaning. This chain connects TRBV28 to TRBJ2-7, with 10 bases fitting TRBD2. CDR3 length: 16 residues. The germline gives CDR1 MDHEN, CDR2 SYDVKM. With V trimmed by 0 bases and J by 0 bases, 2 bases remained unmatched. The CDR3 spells CASSLWASGSSYEQYF. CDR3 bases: TGTGCCAGCAGTTTATGGGCTAGCGGGAGCTCCTACGAGCAGTACTTC.

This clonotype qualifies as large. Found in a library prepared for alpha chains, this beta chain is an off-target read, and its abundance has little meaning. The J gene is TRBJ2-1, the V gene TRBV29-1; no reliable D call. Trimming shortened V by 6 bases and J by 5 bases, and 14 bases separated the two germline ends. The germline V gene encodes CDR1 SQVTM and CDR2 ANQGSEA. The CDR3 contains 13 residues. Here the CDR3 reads CSVRPQTHNEQFF. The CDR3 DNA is TGCAGCGTCCGACCGCAGACACACAATGAGCAGTTCTTC.

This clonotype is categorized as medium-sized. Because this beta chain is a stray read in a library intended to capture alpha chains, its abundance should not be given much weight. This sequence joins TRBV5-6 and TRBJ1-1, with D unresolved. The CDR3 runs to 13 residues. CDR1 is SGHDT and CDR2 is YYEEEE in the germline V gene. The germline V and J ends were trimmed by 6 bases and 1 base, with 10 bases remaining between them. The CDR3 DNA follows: TGTGCCAGCAACCTAGCGCCGAACACTGAAGCTTTCTTT. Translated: CASNLAPNTEAFF.

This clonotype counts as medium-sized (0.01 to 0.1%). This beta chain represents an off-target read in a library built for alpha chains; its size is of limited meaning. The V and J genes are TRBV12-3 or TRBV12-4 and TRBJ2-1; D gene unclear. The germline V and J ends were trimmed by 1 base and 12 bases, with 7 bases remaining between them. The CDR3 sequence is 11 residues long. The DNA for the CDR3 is TGTGCCAGCAGTTTAGGACGAATGCAGTTCTTC. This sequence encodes CASSLGRMQFF.

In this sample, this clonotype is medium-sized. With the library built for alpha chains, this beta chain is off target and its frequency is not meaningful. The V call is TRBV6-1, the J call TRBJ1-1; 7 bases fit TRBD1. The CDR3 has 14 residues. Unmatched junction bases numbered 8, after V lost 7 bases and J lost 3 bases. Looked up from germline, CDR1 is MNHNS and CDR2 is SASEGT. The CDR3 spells CASTDRVVHTEAFF. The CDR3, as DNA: TGTGCCAGCACCGACAGGGTAGTGCACACTGAAGCTTTCTTT.